These 21 T cell receptor beta chains were all obtained from the same sample, sequenced in a study of shared clonotypes between healthy human individuals. Assay: immunoSEQ multiplex PCR; the TCRdb copy retains only in-frame clones and omits some. Of hundreds of thousands of clones in the sample, roughly 72% were seen once. The specimen was memory CD4+ T cells sorted from blood. This sample's subset: CD45RA-negative fraction. These receptors were obtained from a woman aged 25 to 45 in good health.

The chain couples TRBV19 to TRBJ2-1; possibly TRBD2 for D (5 bases). Deletions cut 4 bases from V and 5 bases from J, with 15 bases between. The CDR3 loop spans 15 amino acids. CDR1 and CDR2 from the germline V gene are LNHDA and SQIVND (reference sequence). CDR3 protein: CASSSPDYRNNEQFF. CDR3 nucleotides: TGTGCCAGTAGTAGCCCCGACTACCGTAACAATGAGCAGTTCTTC.

The V gene is TRBV18, the J gene TRBJ1-3; 7 nucleotides line up with TRBD1. The CDR3 runs to 15 residues. J gave up 3 bases and V 4 bases, and 6 bases lay outside the gene matches. CDR1 and CDR2 from the germline V gene are KGHSH and LQKENI. This chain's CDR3 is CASSRDRDGGNTIYF. The CDR3 DNA follows: TGTGCCAGCTCACGTGACAGGGATGGTGGAAACACCATATATTTT.

V usage is TRBV6-5 and J usage is TRBJ2-7, with D uncertain. The length of the CDR3 is 12 residues. Germline V gene data show CDR1 as MNHEY and CDR2 as SVGAGI. Trimming pared 5 bases from V and 7 bases from J, leaving 12 bases between. Here the CDR3 DNA reads TGTGCCAGCAGTCACGTTTTCGGTGAGCAGTACTTC. Protein product: CASSHVFGEQYF.

This clone was counted a single time. The chain is built from TRBV20-1 and TRBJ2-7; D perhaps matches TRBD2 (5 bases). This CDR3 has 11 amino acids. Germline values: CDR1 DFQATT, CDR2 SNEGSKA (reference sequence). The V end lost 7 bases, the J end lost 2 bases, and 9 bases lay between the germline ends. This chain's CDR3 is CSGAVTYEQYF. In nucleotides, the CDR3 is TGCAGTGGAGCGGTTACCTACGAGCAGTACTTC.

V is TRBV18 and J is TRBJ2-5; possible D gene TRBD2, 7 bases. Trimming cost V 0 bases and J 3 bases, with 14 bases left between them. The CDR3 consists of 16 residues. Germline values: CDR1 KGHSH, CDR2 LQKENI. CDR3 bases: TGTGCCAGCTCACCACCGCGGGGGACAAAAAAAGAGACCCAGTACTTC. This gives the protein CASSPPRGTKKETQYF.

The chain has TRBV28 and TRBJ1-4, with D hard to call. This CDR3 is 17 amino acids long. Germline values: CDR1 MDHEN, CDR2 SYDVKM. V gave up 1 base and J gave up 1 base, with 13 bases separating them. The CDR3 here is CASSLYGLGRTNEKLFF. CDR3 in DNA: TGTGCCAGCAGTTTATATGGTCTCGGGCGAACTAATGAAAAACTGTTTTTT.

V usage is TRBV7-9 and J usage is TRBJ1-2, with 8 bases identical to TRBD1. The CDR3 runs to 16 residues. With 2 bases clipped from V and 6 bases from J, the junction kept 11 bases outside the gene matches. Germline values: CDR1 SEHNR, CDR2 FQNEAQ (reference sequence). The CDR3 sequence: CASSLLPVQGADGYTF. The CDR3 DNA is TGTGCCAGCAGCTTACTACCCGTCCAGGGGGCGGATGGCTACACCTTC.

The chain is built from TRBV2 and TRBJ2-7; TRBD2 matches 15 bases. The CDR3 has 17 residues. V gave up 8 bases and J gave up 2 bases; unmatched junction bases: 10. CDR1 SNHLY and CDR2 FYNNEI come from the germline V gene. CDR3 coding DNA: TGTGCCAGCGGGGGACTAGCGGGAGGCTTAACGACCTACGAGCAGTACTTC. It translates to CASGGLAGGLTTYEQYF.

As for this clone: The sample holds other DNA sequences that translate to the same CDR3. The chain employs TRBV5-1 and TRBJ1-1; D unclear. V shed 4 bases and J shed 1 base, with 5 bases lying between them. This CDR3 comprises 12 residues. Per the germline V gene, CDR1 is SGHRS and CDR2 is YFSETQ. DNA for the CDR3: TGCGCCAGCAGCCTACAGAACACTGAAGCTTTCTTT. It translates to CASSLQNTEAFF.

The V and J genes are TRBV7-9 and TRBJ2-2; 8 bases are a match to TRBD2. The V and J ends lost 1 base and 0 bases, in that order; junction bases with no gene match: 1. Germline-derived CDR1 and CDR2 are SEHNR and FQNEAQ (reference sequence). The CDR3 loop spans 16 amino acids. The CDR3 DNA is TGTGCCAGCAGCTTAGATAGCGGGACGAACACCGGGGAGCTGTTTTTT. As protein: CASSLDSGTNTGELFF.

The chain employs TRBV6-5 and TRBJ2-3; TRBD1 aligns across 9 bases. V lost 6 bases to trimming and J lost 5 bases; unmatched junction nucleotides: 6. The CDR3 consists of 14 residues. The V gene's germline CDR1 is MNHEY and CDR2 SVGAGI. This chain's CDR3 is CASRTTGGGDTQYF. For the CDR3, the DNA is TGTGCCAGCAGAACCACAGGGGGCGGAGATACGCAGTATTTT.

The chain has TRBV4-1 and TRBJ1-1; D is unresolved. The germline gives CDR1 MGHRA, CDR2 YSYEKL. Deletions cut 0 bases from V and 3 bases from J, with 17 bases between. CDR3 length equals 17 residues. The DNA of the CDR3 is TGCGCCAGCAGCCAAGAAAGGTTCGAGCAGTTGGACACTGAAGCTTTCTTT. This codes for CASSQERFEQLDTEAFF.

As for this clone: In the same sample, other DNA sequences code for this CDR3. This rearrangement joins TRBV20-1 to TRBJ2-1; D remains unclear. The CDR3 has 11 residues. From germline, CDR1 is DFQATT and CDR2 SNEGSKA (reference sequence). Trimming shortened V by 5 bases and J by 7 bases, and 9 bases separated the two germline ends. CDR3 loop: CSAADRNEQFF. The CDR3 bases are TGCAGTGCTGCGGATCGAAATGAGCAGTTCTTC.

The rearrangement joins TRBV29-1 to TRBJ2-5; no clear D gene. Trimming removed 2 bases from V and 9 bases from J, with 13 bases in between. Germline CDR1 SQVTM, CDR2 ANQGSEA. The CDR3 is made up of 12 amino acids. The CDR3 nucleotides read TGCAGCGTTGAAAGGACGTCTATGTCCCAGTACTTC. This translates into CSVERTSMSQYF.

CDR3 DNA sequence: TGTGCCAGCAGGGATGGGGCGACGACCACTGAAGCTTTCTTT. This sequence encodes CASRDGATTTEAFF. The rearrangement uses TRBV27 and TRBJ1-1; TRBD1 is a possible D gene (5 bases). Looked up from germline, CDR1 is MNHEY and CDR2 is SMNVEV (reference sequence). The germline V and J ends were trimmed by 6 bases and 4 bases, with 15 bases remaining between them. CDR3 length: 14 amino acids.

This clone was seen a single time. J is TRBJ1-1 and V is TRBV6-5; 7 nucleotides line up with TRBD1. There are 14 residues in the CDR3. V shed 6 bases and J 1 base; nucleotides not matched to a gene: 5. Per germline, CDR1 MNHEY and CDR2 SVGAGI. The CDR3 is CASRPGQANTEAFF. CDR3 DNA: TGTGCCAGCAGGCCCGGACAGGCGAACACTGAAGCTTTCTTT.

This clone was observed at least ten times. This chain connects TRBV6-5 to TRBJ2-2; 10 bases align to TRBD2. Germline V gene sequence: CDR1 MNHEY, CDR2 SVGAGI. The length of the CDR3 is 15 residues. The V gene end was trimmed by 2 bases and the J gene end by 3 bases; junction bases not matched to a gene: 0. The CDR3 DNA sequence: TGTGCCAGCAGTTACGGGACTAGCGACACCGGGGAGCTGTTTTTT. Encoded protein: CASSYGTSDTGELFF.

V gene TRBV11-2 combines with J gene TRBJ1-2, with D possibly matching TRBD1 (6 bases). CDR1 and CDR2 from the germline V gene are SGHAT and FQNNGV. Trimming removed 6 bases from V and 5 bases from J, with 13 bases in between. The CDR3 is 13 amino acids. The CDR3 nucleotides read TGTGCCAGCAGGTCGGCAGGGGAGTATGGCTACACCTTC. This codes for CASRSAGEYGYTF.

The V and J genes are TRBV2 and TRBJ2-2, with TRBD2 identical over 15 bases. This CDR3 has 16 amino acids. CDR1 is SNHLY and CDR2 is FYNNEI in the germline V gene. After removal of 4 bases from V and 8 bases from J, the junction contained 5 bases not matched to a gene. The chain's CDR3 is CASSGGLAGGNGELFF. The CDR3 DNA is TGTGCCAGCAGTGGGGGACTAGCGGGAGGTAATGGGGAGCTGTTTTTT.

The chain has TRBV7-9 and TRBJ2-7; the match to TRBD2 covers 8 bases. Trimming took 2 bases from V and 3 from J; bases not matched to a gene: 6. The CDR3 has 15 amino acids. From germline, CDR1 is SEHNR and CDR2 FQNEAQ (reference sequence). Here the CDR3 DNA reads TGTGCCAGCAGCTTAAAAGCGGGAGTCAACTACGAGCAGTACTTC. Protein: CASSLKAGVNYEQYF.

The V gene is TRBV2, the J gene TRBJ2-1; D is undetermined. This CDR3 has 13 residues. Germline V lookup: CDR1 SNHLY, CDR2 FYNNEI. V lost 0 bases and J lost 6, with 6 bases in between. The CDR3 loop is CASSEAYLNEQFF. In DNA form, the CDR3 reads TGTGCCAGCAGTGAAGCCTATCTCAATGAGCAGTTCTTC.